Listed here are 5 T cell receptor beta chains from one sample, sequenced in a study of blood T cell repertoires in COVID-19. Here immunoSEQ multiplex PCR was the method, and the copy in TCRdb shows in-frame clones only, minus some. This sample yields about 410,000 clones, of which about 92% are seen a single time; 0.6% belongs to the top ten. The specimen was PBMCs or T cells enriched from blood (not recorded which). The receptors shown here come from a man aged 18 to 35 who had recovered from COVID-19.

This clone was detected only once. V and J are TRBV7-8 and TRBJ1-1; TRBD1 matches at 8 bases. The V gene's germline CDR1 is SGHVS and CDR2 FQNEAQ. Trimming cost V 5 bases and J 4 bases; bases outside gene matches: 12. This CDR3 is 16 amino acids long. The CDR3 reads CASSRPPATGGTEAFF. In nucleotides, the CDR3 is TGTGCCAGCAGCCGTCCACCGGCAACAGGGGGCACTGAAGCTTTCTTT.

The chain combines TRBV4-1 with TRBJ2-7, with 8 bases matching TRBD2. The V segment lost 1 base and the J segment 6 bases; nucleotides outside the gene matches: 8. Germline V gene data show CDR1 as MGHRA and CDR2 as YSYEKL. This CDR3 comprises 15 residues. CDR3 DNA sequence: TGCGCCAGCAGCCAAGTCTGGCGGGAGGTCGGCGAGCAGTACTTC. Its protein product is CASSQVWREVGEQYF.

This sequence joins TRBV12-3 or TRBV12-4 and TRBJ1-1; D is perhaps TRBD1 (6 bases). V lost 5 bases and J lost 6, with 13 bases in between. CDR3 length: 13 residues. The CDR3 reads CASSMWTVPEAFF. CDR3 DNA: TGTGCCAGCAGTATGTGGACAGTCCCTGAAGCTTTCTTT.

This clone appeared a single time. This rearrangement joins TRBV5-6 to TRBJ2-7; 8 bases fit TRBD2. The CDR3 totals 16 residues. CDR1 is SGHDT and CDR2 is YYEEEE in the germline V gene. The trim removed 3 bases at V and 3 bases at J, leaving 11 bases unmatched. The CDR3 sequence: CASSSILAEGGYEQYF. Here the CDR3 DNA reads TGTGCCAGCAGCTCCATACTAGCGGAAGGGGGCTACGAGCAGTACTTC.

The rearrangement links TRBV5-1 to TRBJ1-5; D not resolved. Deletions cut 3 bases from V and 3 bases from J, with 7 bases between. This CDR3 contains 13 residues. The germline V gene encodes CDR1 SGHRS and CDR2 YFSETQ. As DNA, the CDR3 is TGCGCCAGCAGCTACGACATCAATCAGCCCCAGCATTTT. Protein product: CASSYDINQPQHF. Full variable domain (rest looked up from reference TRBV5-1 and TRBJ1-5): KAGVTQTPRYLIKTRGQQVTLSCSPISGHRSVSWYQQTPGQGLQFLFEYFSETQRNKGNFPGRFSGRQFSNSRSEMNVSTLELGDSALYLCASSYDINQPQHFGDGTRLSIL.